The rows below give T cell receptor beta chains drawn from one sample of a study of identical twins. TCRdb ran MiXCR on the 5' RACE reads and lists one entry per CDR3 protein. Seen here are about 690,000 distinct CDR3 sequences, roughly 6.2% observed once, and the top ten hold 1.5% to 2%. The sequenced material came from naive T cells sorted from blood. These receptors originate from a man aged 18 to 29 in good health. Each CDR3 is given with its conserved first and last residue. The order of the fields is clone size, D gene, V gene, J gene, CDR3 protein, CDR3 DNA. The D gene is left open where the match is weak. Clone sizes are given selectively: once, few, many, or a class where the clone is expanded.

abundance: few
d_gene: TRBD2
v_gene: TRBV6-5
j_gene: TRBJ2-1
CDR3aa: CASSYQGGAREQFF
CDR3nt: TGTGCCAGCAGTTACCAGGGAGGGGCTAGAGAGCAGTTCTTC

abundance: NA
d_gene: TRBD1
v_gene: TRBV30
j_gene: TRBJ2-1
CDR3aa: CAWNPTGVYNEQFF
CDR3nt: TGTGCCTGGAACCCGACAGGGGTTTACAATGAGCAGTTCTTC

abundance: few
d_gene: TRBD1
v_gene: TRBV27
j_gene: TRBJ1-1
CDR3aa: CASSRQGVTEAFF
CDR3nt: TGTGCCAGCAGCCGACAGGGGGTAACTGAAGCTTTCTTT

abundance: many
d_gene: TRBD2
v_gene: TRBV12-3/TRBV12-4
j_gene: TRBJ2-2
CDR3aa: CASNPGLAGGPQTGELFF
CDR3nt: TGTGCCAGCAATCCCGGGCTAGCGGGAGGGCCACAGACCGGGGAGCTGTTTTTT

abundance: many
d_gene: TRBD2
v_gene: TRBV20-1
j_gene: TRBJ2-3
CDR3aa: CSARRSGYHTDTQYF
CDR3nt: TGCAGTGCTAGGCGTAGCGGGTACCACACAGATACGCAGTATTTT

abundance: many
d_gene: NA
v_gene: TRBV12-3/TRBV12-4
j_gene: TRBJ2-7
CDR3aa: CASSYLYEQYF
CDR3nt: TGTGCCAGCAGTTACCTCTACGAGCAGTACTTC

abundance: many
d_gene: TRBD1
v_gene: TRBV6-1
j_gene: TRBJ1-1
CDR3aa: CASGQGQIHTEAFF
CDR3nt: TGTGCCAGCGGCCAGGGACAGATTCACACTGAAGCTTTCTTT

abundance: NA
d_gene: NA
v_gene: TRBV27
j_gene: TRBJ2-7
CDR3aa: CASSYFPDSEQYF
CDR3nt: TGTGCCAGCAGTTACTTCCCGGACAGCGAGCAGTACTTC

abundance: few
d_gene: TRBD2
v_gene: TRBV10-3
j_gene: TRBJ2-3
CDR3aa: CAILAGNTDTQYF
CDR3nt: TGTGCCATCCTAGCGGGAAACACAGATACGCAGTATTTT

abundance: few
d_gene: NA
v_gene: TRBV7-9
j_gene: TRBJ1-6
CDR3aa: CASNWVGSPLHF
CDR3nt: TGTGCCAGCAATTGGGTTGGTTCACCCCTCCACTTT

abundance: many
d_gene: TRBD1
v_gene: TRBV5-6
j_gene: TRBJ2-4
CDR3aa: CASSLEQGAVAKNIQYF
CDR3nt: TGTGCCAGCAGCTTGGAACAGGGGGCGGTGGCCAAAAACATTCAGTACTTC

abundance: many
d_gene: TRBD1
v_gene: TRBV20-1
j_gene: TRBJ2-3
CDR3aa: CSARRTGVTDTQYF
CDR3nt: TGCAGTGCTAGAAGGACAGGGGTCACAGATACGCAGTATTTT

abundance: many
d_gene: NA
v_gene: TRBV11-2
j_gene: TRBJ1-1
CDR3aa: CASSSPQMGETEAFF
CDR3nt: TGTGCCAGCAGCTCTCCCCAGATGGGGGAGACTGAAGCTTTCTTT

abundance: many
d_gene: NA
v_gene: TRBV10-3
j_gene: TRBJ2-7
CDR3aa: CAISGSGNEQYF
CDR3nt: TGTGCCATCAGCGGGAGCGGCAACGAGCAGTACTTC

abundance: NA
d_gene: TRBD2
v_gene: TRBV19
j_gene: TRBJ2-1
CDR3aa: CASRPPGGSSYNEQFF
CDR3nt: TGTGCCAGTAGGCCACCGGGGGGGAGCTCCTACAATGAGCAGTTCTTC

abundance: many
d_gene: NA
v_gene: TRBV4-1
j_gene: TRBJ1-4
CDR3aa: CASSHFATGEKLFF
CDR3nt: TGCGCCAGCAGCCATTTCGCTACGGGTGAAAAACTGTTTTTT

abundance: NA
d_gene: TRBD1
v_gene: TRBV4-2
j_gene: TRBJ1-4
CDR3aa: CASSQMTGGNEKLFF
CDR3nt: TGTGCCAGCAGCCAAATGACAGGGGGTAATGAAAAACTGTTTTTT

abundance: NA
d_gene: NA
v_gene: TRBV27
j_gene: TRBJ2-1
CDR3aa: CASSYSGALHNEQFF
CDR3nt: TGTGCCAGCAGTTATAGCGGAGCGCTCCACAATGAGCAGTTCTTC

abundance: NA
d_gene: TRBD1
v_gene: TRBV12-3/TRBV12-4
j_gene: TRBJ1-5
CDR3aa: CASSLALGRGSNQPQHF
CDR3nt: TGTGCCAGCAGTTTAGCGCTGGGCAGGGGGAGCAATCAGCCCCAGCATTTT

abundance: many
d_gene: TRBD2
v_gene: TRBV20-1
j_gene: TRBJ2-3
CDR3aa: CSARQTSGRDTQYF
CDR3nt: TGCAGTGCTAGGCAAACTAGCGGGAGGGATACGCAGTATTTT

abundance: NA
d_gene: NA
v_gene: TRBV4-3
j_gene: TRBJ2-7
CDR3aa: CASSQDRGYPYEQYF
CDR3nt: TGCGCCAGCAGCCAAGATCGGGGGTATCCTTACGAGCAGTACTTC

abundance: many
d_gene: NA
v_gene: TRBV5-6
j_gene: TRBJ2-1
CDR3aa: CASSLVAGSVNEQFF
CDR3nt: TGTGCCAGCAGCCTCGTAGCAGGGTCGGTCAATGAGCAGTTCTTC

abundance: many
d_gene: NA
v_gene: TRBV7-8
j_gene: TRBJ2-1
CDR3aa: CASTLPGSNSYNEQFF
CDR3nt: TGTGCCAGCACCTTGCCGGGGTCGAACTCCTACAATGAGCAGTTCTTC

abundance: many
d_gene: NA
v_gene: TRBV20-1
j_gene: TRBJ1-4
CDR3aa: CSARDRLGWREKLFF
CDR3nt: TGCAGTGCTAGAGACAGGTTAGGCTGGCGAGAAAAACTGTTTTTT

abundance: few
d_gene: NA
v_gene: TRBV6-5
j_gene: TRBJ1-2
CDR3aa: CASSYSGMASSNYGYTF
CDR3nt: TGTGCCAGCAGTTACTCGGGTATGGCCTCATCAAACTATGGCTACACCTTC

abundance: many
d_gene: NA
v_gene: TRBV29-1
j_gene: TRBJ1-2
CDR3aa: CSVEVGTGWDYGYTF
CDR3nt: TGCAGCGTTGAAGTGGGTACGGGGTGGGACTATGGCTACACCTTC

abundance: NA
d_gene: NA
v_gene: TRBV7-2
j_gene: TRBJ2-7
CDR3aa: CASSGDRRSGEQYF
CDR3nt: TGTGCCAGCAGCGGGGACCGCCGGTCGGGGGAGCAGTACTTC

abundance: NA
d_gene: TRBD2
v_gene: TRBV7-2
j_gene: TRBJ2-1
CDR3aa: CASSLSLLAGEDWEQFF
CDR3nt: TGTGCCAGCAGCCTTAGCCTACTAGCGGGAGAAGACTGGGAGCAGTTCTTC

abundance: NA
d_gene: TRBD2
v_gene: TRBV29-1
j_gene: TRBJ2-7
CDR3aa: CSVDGTRSSEQYF
CDR3nt: TGCAGCGTTGATGGGACTAGGTCTTCCGAGCAGTACTTC

abundance: many
d_gene: NA
v_gene: TRBV28
j_gene: TRBJ2-7
CDR3aa: CASNGVPAEQYF
CDR3nt: TGTGCCAGCAACGGGGTCCCTGCCGAGCAGTACTTC

abundance: many
d_gene: NA
v_gene: TRBV20-1
j_gene: TRBJ1-5
CDR3aa: CSALGQNSNQPQHF
CDR3nt: TGCAGTGCTCTCGGACAGAATAGCAATCAGCCCCAGCATTTT

abundance: many
d_gene: NA
v_gene: TRBV7-9
j_gene: TRBJ2-5
CDR3aa: CASSLPGKETQYF
CDR3nt: TGTGCCAGCAGCTTACCCGGGAAAGAGACCCAGTACTTC

abundance: many
d_gene: NA
v_gene: TRBV11-2
j_gene: TRBJ2-5
CDR3aa: CASSLVLTSETQYF
CDR3nt: TGTGCCAGCAGCTTAGTACTCACTTCGGAGACCCAGTACTTC

abundance: few
d_gene: TRBD2
v_gene: TRBV20-1
j_gene: TRBJ2-4
CDR3aa: CSAHTRTSALAKNIQYF
CDR3nt: TGCAGTGCCCACACCCGGACTAGCGCCTTAGCCAAAAACATTCAGTACTTC

abundance: NA
d_gene: TRBD2
v_gene: TRBV20-1
j_gene: TRBJ2-7
CDR3aa: CSARDKLAGGRQEQYF
CDR3nt: TGCAGTGCTAGAGACAAGCTAGCGGGAGGCCGTCAGGAGCAGTACTTC

abundance: few
d_gene: TRBD1
v_gene: TRBV12-3/TRBV12-4
j_gene: TRBJ1-4
CDR3aa: CASSLAGDRATNEKLFF
CDR3nt: TGTGCCAGCAGTTTAGCCGGGGACAGGGCAACTAATGAAAAACTGTTTTTT

abundance: NA
d_gene: NA
v_gene: TRBV12-3/TRBV12-4
j_gene: TRBJ2-7
CDR3aa: CASSFTTGIYYEQYF
CDR3nt: TGTGCCAGCAGTTTTACTACAGGGATATATTACGAGCAGTACTTC

abundance: few
d_gene: NA
v_gene: TRBV29-1
j_gene: TRBJ2-3
CDR3aa: CSVESQTDTQYF
CDR3nt: TGCAGCGTTGAATCCCAAACAGATACGCAGTATTTT

abundance: NA
d_gene: NA
v_gene: TRBV20-1
j_gene: TRBJ1-5
CDR3aa: CSASVGGQDQPQHF
CDR3nt: TGCAGTGCTAGCGTTGGGGGGCAAGACCAGCCCCAGCATTTT

abundance: many
d_gene: TRBD2
v_gene: TRBV20-1
j_gene: TRBJ2-3
CDR3aa: CSARDPTSGTDTQYF
CDR3nt: TGCAGTGCTAGAGATCCGACTAGCGGCACAGATACGCAGTATTTT

abundance: NA
d_gene: TRBD2
v_gene: TRBV20-1
j_gene: TRBJ2-1
CDR3aa: CSARGLAGGKYNEQFF
CDR3nt: TGCAGTGCTAGAGGACTAGCGGGAGGGAAATACAATGAGCAGTTCTTC

abundance: many
d_gene: NA
v_gene: TRBV20-1
j_gene: TRBJ2-3
CDR3aa: CSAKPPGDRTDTQYF
CDR3nt: TGCAGTGCTAAACCCCCTGGGGACCGAACAGATACGCAGTATTTT

abundance: many
d_gene: TRBD1
v_gene: TRBV20-1
j_gene: TRBJ2-5
CDR3aa: CSVRTGSETQYF
CDR3nt: TGCAGTGTTAGGACAGGGTCAGAGACCCAGTACTTC

abundance: NA
d_gene: NA
v_gene: TRBV5-1
j_gene: TRBJ2-5
CDR3aa: CASSLEAGPPETQYF
CDR3nt: TGCGCCAGCAGCTTGGAGGCGGGCCCCCCTGAGACCCAGTACTTC

abundance: few
d_gene: NA
v_gene: TRBV21-1
j_gene: TRBJ2-1
CDR3aa: CASSKERGEQFF
CDR3nt: TGTGCCAGCAGCAAAGAACGCGGTGAGCAGTTCTTC

abundance: many
d_gene: NA
v_gene: TRBV5-1
j_gene: TRBJ2-1
CDR3aa: CASSFDNEQFF
CDR3nt: TGCGCCAGCAGCTTCGACAATGAGCAGTTCTTC

abundance: NA
d_gene: NA
v_gene: TRBV5-1
j_gene: TRBJ2-7
CDR3aa: CASSLLEDEQYF
CDR3nt: TGCGCCAGCAGCCTCCTCGAGGACGAGCAGTACTTC

abundance: many
d_gene: NA
v_gene: TRBV12-3/TRBV12-4
j_gene: TRBJ2-1
CDR3aa: CASNLMGGNNEQFF
CDR3nt: TGTGCCAGCAATTTGATGGGGGGAAACAATGAGCAGTTCTTC

abundance: many
d_gene: NA
v_gene: TRBV7-8
j_gene: TRBJ1-4
CDR3aa: CASSLRLDGKLFF
CDR3nt: TGTGCCAGCAGCTTAAGGTTGGATGGGAAACTGTTTTTT

abundance: NA
d_gene: NA
v_gene: TRBV12-3/TRBV12-4
j_gene: TRBJ2-1
CDR3aa: CASNVGAAGEQFF
CDR3nt: TGTGCCAGCAACGTGGGGGCCGCCGGTGAGCAGTTCTTC

abundance: many
d_gene: TRBD1
v_gene: TRBV9
j_gene: TRBJ2-7
CDR3aa: CASSGGGGTGLHEQYF
CDR3nt: TGTGCCAGCAGTGGGGGAGGCGGGACAGGGTTACACGAGCAGTACTTC

abundance: many
d_gene: NA
v_gene: TRBV5-1
j_gene: TRBJ2-1
CDR3aa: CASKIQSESYNEQFF
CDR3nt: TGCGCCAGCAAGATTCAGAGCGAGTCCTACAATGAGCAGTTCTTC

abundance: many
d_gene: NA
v_gene: TRBV28
j_gene: TRBJ1-4
CDR3aa: CATRGSYGYEKLFF
CDR3nt: TGTGCCACCAGGGGCAGTTACGGTTATGAAAAACTGTTTTTT

abundance: few
d_gene: NA
v_gene: TRBV7-8
j_gene: TRBJ1-2
CDR3aa: CASSLEGPRNGYTF
CDR3nt: TGTGCCAGCAGCTTAGAAGGACCCAGGAATGGCTACACCTTC

abundance: few
d_gene: NA
v_gene: TRBV6-1
j_gene: TRBJ2-5
CDR3aa: CASSRVPQETQYF
CDR3nt: TGTGCCAGCAGTCGGGTCCCCCAAGAGACCCAGTACTTC

abundance: few
d_gene: TRBD2
v_gene: TRBV7-8
j_gene: TRBJ2-2
CDR3aa: CASSPIAGLNTGELFF
CDR3nt: TGTGCCAGCAGCCCTATAGCGGGCTTGAACACCGGGGAGCTGTTTTTT